The clone carrying this T cell receptor beta chain was counted once. Clones were sequenced by immunoSEQ multiplex PCR, and TCRdb holds only the in-frame ones, with some missing. The sample includes tens of thousands of clones, roughly 88% of them seen just once. The sample belongs to a study of T cell changes during pregnancy in multiple sclerosis. The sequenced sample was peripheral blood, obtained in the third trimester of pregnancy. This receptor was obtained from a female donor with multiple sclerosis, enrolled in a pregnancy study.

The CDR3 DNA reads TGTGCCAGCAGCGAAGACAGTTTTAATGAAAAACTGTTTTTT. This gives the protein CASSEDSFNEKLFF. The V call is TRBV7-9, the J call TRBJ1-4; the D gene is possibly TRBD1 (5 bases). The germline V gene has CDR1 SEHNR and CDR2 FQNEAQ (reference sequence). Trimming removed 5 bases from V and 4 bases from J, with 11 bases in between. The CDR3 is 14 amino acids.